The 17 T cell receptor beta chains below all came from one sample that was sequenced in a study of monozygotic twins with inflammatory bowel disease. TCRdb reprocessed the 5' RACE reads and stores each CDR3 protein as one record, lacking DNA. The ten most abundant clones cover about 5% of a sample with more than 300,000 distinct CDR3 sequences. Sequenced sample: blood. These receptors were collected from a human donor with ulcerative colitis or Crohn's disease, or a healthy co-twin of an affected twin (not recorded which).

The CDR3 sequence is CASKSGSLYETQYF. The V and J genes are TRBV6-2 or TRBV6-3 and TRBJ2-5; TCRdb reports TRBD2, a call that lacks DNA to check it against. The CDR3 covers 14 residues. The germline gives CDR1 MNHEY, CDR2 SVGEGT.

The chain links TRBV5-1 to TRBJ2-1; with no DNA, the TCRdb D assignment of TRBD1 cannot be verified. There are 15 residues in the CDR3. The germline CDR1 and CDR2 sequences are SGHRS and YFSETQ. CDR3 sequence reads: CASSSGQGYYNEQFF.

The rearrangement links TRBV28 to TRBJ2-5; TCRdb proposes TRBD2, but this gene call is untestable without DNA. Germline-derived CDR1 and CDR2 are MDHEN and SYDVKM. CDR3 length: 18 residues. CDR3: CASSFTPSGRGLRETQYF.

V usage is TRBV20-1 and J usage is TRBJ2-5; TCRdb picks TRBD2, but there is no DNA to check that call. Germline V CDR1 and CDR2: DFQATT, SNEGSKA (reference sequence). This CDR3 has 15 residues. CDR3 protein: CSAKGLAAFEATQYF.

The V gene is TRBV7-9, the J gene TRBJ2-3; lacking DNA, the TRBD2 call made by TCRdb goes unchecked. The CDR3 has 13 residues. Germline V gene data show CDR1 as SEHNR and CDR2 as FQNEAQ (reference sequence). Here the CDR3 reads CASSNAGSDTQYF. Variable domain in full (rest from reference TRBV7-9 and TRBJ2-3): DTGVSQNPRHKITKRGQNVTFRCDPISEHNRLYWYRQTLGQGPEFLTYFQNEAQLEKSRLLSDRFSAERPKGSFSTLEIQRTEQGDSAMYLCASSNAGSDTQYFGPGTRLTVL.

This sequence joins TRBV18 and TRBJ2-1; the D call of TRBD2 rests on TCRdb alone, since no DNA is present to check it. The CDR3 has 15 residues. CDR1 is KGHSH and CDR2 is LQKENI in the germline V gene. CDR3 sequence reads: CASSSLASEYNEQFF.

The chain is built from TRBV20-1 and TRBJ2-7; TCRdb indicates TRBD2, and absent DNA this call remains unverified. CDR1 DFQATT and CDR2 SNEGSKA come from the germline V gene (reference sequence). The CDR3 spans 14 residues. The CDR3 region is CSARGPLGGYEQYF.

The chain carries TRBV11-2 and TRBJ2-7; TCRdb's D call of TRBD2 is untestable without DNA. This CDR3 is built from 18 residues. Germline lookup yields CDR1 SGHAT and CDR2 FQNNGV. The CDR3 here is CASRPGVLAGGPRHEQYF.

CDR3 sequence reads: CASSLDRNRVTEAFF. The chain links TRBV7-8 to TRBJ1-1. Germline V gives CDR1 SGHVS, CDR2 FQNEAQ. This CDR3 spans 15 amino acids.

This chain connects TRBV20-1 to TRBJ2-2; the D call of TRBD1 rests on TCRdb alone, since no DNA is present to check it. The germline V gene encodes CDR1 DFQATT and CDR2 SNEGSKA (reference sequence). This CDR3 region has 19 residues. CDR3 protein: CSARDRYRGALKNTGELFF.

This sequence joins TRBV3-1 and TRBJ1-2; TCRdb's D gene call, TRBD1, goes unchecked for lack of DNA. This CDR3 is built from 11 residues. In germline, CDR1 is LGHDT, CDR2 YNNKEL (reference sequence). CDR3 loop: CASSRGYGYTF.

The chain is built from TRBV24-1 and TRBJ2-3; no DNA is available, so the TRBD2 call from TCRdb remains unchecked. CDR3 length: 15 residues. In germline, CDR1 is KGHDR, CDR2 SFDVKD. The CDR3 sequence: CATSDFASHTDTQYF.

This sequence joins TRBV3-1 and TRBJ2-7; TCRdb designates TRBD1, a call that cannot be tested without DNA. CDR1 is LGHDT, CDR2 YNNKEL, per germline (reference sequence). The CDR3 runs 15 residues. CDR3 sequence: CASSQGTGIWWEQYF.

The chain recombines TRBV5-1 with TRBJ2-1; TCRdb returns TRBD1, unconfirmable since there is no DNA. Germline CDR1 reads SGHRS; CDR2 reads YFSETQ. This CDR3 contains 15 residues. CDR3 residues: CASSLSVGGSNEQFF.

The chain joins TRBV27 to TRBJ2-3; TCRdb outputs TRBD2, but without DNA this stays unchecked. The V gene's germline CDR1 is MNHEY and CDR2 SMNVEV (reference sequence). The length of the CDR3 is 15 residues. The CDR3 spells CASSLTSPYTDTQYF.

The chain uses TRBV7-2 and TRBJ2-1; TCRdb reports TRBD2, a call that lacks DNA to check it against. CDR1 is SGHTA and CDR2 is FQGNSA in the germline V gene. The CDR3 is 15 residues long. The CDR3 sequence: CASSPGTSGYNEQFF.

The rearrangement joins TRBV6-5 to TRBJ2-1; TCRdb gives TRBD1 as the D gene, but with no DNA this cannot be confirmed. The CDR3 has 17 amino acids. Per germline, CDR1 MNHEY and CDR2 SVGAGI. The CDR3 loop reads CASSYSRTWKGYNEQFF.